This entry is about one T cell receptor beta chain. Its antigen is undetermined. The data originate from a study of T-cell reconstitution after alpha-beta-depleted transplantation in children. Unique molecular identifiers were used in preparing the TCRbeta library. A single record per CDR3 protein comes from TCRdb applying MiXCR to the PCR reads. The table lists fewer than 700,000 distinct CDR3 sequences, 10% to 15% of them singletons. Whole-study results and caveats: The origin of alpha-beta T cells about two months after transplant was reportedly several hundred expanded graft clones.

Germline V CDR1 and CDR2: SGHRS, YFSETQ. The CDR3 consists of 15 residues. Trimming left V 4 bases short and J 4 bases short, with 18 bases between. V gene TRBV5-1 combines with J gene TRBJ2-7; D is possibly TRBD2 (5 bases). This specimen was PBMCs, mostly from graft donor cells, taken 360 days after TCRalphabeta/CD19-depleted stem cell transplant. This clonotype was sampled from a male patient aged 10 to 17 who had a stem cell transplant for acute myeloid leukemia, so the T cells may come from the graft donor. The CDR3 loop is CASSRDAARGYEQYF. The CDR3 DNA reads TGCGCCAGCAGCCGTGATGCTGCTAGAGGGTACGAGCAGTACTTC.